Listed below are T cell receptor beta chains from one sample, sequenced in a study of OX40 agonist ivuxolimab in advanced cancers. Measured with immunoSEQ multiplex PCR; TCRdb has only the in-frame clones, and not every one. The sample consists of 90,000 to 100,000 clones, 89% of them appearing once. The material was CD4+ or CD8+ T cells sorted from blood, obtained in a trial of the OX40 agonist ivuxolimab. These receptors were collected from an adult with an advanced solid tumor such as melanoma, head and neck, liver or kidney cancer. CDR3s include the opening cysteine and the closing phenylalanine or tryptophan. Fields, in order: J gene, D gene, V gene, clone size, CDR3 length, CDR3 protein, CDR3 DNA. D genes are given only for firm matches. Expanded clones get a size class; other rows say once, few or many, or leave the size out.

j_call: TRBJ2-3; d_call: TRBD1; v_call: TRBV5-1; clone_size: -; cdr3_length: 14; cdr3_aa: CASSPGTVTDTQYF; cdr3_nt: TGCGCCAGCAGTCCCGGGACAGTTACAGATACGCAGTATTTT
j_call: TRBJ2-2; d_call: -; v_call: TRBV5-4; clone_size: -; cdr3_length: 15; cdr3_aa: CASSARGSDTGELFF; cdr3_nt: TGTGCCAGCAGCGCCCGTGGAAGTGACACCGGGGAGCTGTTTTTT
j_call: TRBJ2-7; d_call: -; v_call: TRBV27; clone_size: once; cdr3_length: 13; cdr3_aa: CASSFLGPEEQYF; cdr3_nt: TGTGCCAGCAGTTTCCTCGGCCCCGAGGAGCAGTACTTC
j_call: TRBJ2-1; d_call: TRBD1; v_call: TRBV19; clone_size: -; cdr3_length: 14; cdr3_aa: CASRQGPSYNEQFF; cdr3_nt: TGTGCCAGCCGACAGGGTCCCTCCTACAATGAGCAGTTCTTC
j_call: TRBJ2-1; d_call: -; v_call: TRBV5-1; clone_size: -; cdr3_length: 14; cdr3_aa: CASSLERIDNEQFF; cdr3_nt: TGCGCCAGCAGCTTGGAGAGAATTGACAATGAGCAGTTCTTC
j_call: TRBJ1-5; d_call: -; v_call: TRBV6-5; clone_size: -; cdr3_length: 13; cdr3_aa: CASRDRSNQPQHF; cdr3_nt: TGTGCCAGCAGAGACAGGAGCAATCAGCCCCAGCATTTT
j_call: TRBJ1-5; d_call: -; v_call: TRBV5-4; clone_size: -; cdr3_length: 15; cdr3_aa: CASSLGGQQGQPQHF; cdr3_nt: TGTGCCAGCAGCTTGGGGGGGCAGCAAGGTCAGCCCCAGCATTTT
j_call: TRBJ1-5; d_call: TRBD1; v_call: TRBV19; clone_size: -; cdr3_length: 17; cdr3_aa: CASSMRRQGVSNQPQHF; cdr3_nt: TGTGCCAGTAGTATGCGAAGGCAGGGGGTTAGCAATCAGCCCCAGCATTTT
j_call: TRBJ2-6; d_call: -; v_call: TRBV19; clone_size: -; cdr3_length: 15; cdr3_aa: CASSIGQPGANVLTF; cdr3_nt: TGTGCCAGTAGTATAGGTCAGCCAGGGGCCAACGTCCTGACTTTC
j_call: TRBJ1-5; d_call: TRBD1; v_call: TRBV2; clone_size: -; cdr3_length: 14; cdr3_aa: CASSGQGIGQPQHF; cdr3_nt: TGTGCCAGCAGTGGACAGGGGATCGGTCAGCCCCAGCATTTT
j_call: TRBJ2-3; d_call: -; v_call: TRBV7-9; clone_size: -; cdr3_length: 14; cdr3_aa: CASSLTTRTDTQYF; cdr3_nt: TGTGCCAGCAGCTTAACTACCCGCACAGATACGCAGTATTTT
j_call: TRBJ1-5; d_call: -; v_call: TRBV19; clone_size: -; cdr3_length: 14; cdr3_aa: CASSMFSGTQPQHF; cdr3_nt: TGTGCCAGTAGTATGTTCTCGGGGACTCAGCCCCAGCATTTT
j_call: TRBJ2-2; d_call: -; v_call: TRBV15; clone_size: -; cdr3_length: 15; cdr3_aa: CATSREHTLTGELFF; cdr3_nt: TGTGCCACCAGCAGGGAACATACCCTCACCGGGGAGCTGTTTTTT
j_call: TRBJ1-5; d_call: -; v_call: TRBV28; clone_size: -; cdr3_length: 16; cdr3_aa: CASSLVQDYSNQPQHF; cdr3_nt: TGTGCCAGCAGTTTAGTTCAGGACTATAGCAATCAGCCCCAGCATTTT
j_call: TRBJ1-3; d_call: TRBD1; v_call: TRBV5-8; clone_size: -; cdr3_length: 15; cdr3_aa: CASSSTGLAGNTIYF; cdr3_nt: TGTGCCAGCAGCTCGACAGGGCTCGCTGGAAACACCATATATTTT